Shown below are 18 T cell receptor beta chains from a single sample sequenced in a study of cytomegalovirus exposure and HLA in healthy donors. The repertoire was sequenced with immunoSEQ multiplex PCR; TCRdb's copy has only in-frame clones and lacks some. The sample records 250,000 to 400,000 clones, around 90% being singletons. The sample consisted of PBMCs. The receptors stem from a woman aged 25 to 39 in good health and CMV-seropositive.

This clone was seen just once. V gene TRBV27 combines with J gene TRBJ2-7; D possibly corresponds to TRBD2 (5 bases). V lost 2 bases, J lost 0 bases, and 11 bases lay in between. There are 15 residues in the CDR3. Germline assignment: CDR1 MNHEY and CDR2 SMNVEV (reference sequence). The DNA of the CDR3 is TGTGCCAGCAGTTTAGGTGGTGGAGGCTCCTACGAGCAGTACTTC. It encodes CASSLGGGGSYEQYF.

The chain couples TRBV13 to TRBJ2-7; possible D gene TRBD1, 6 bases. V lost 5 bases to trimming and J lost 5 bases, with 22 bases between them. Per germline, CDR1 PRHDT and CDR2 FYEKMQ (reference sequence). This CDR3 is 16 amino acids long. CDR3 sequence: CASSASGQQSIDEQYF. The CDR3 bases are TGTGCCAGCAGCGCCTCGGGACAACAAAGTATCGACGAGCAGTACTTC.

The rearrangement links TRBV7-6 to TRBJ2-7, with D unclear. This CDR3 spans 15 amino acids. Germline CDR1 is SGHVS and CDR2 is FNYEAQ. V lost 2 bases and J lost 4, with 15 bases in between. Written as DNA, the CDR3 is TGTGCCAGCAGCTTATGGGCAGGCCCGACTTACGAGCAGTACTTC. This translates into CASSLWAGPTYEQYF.

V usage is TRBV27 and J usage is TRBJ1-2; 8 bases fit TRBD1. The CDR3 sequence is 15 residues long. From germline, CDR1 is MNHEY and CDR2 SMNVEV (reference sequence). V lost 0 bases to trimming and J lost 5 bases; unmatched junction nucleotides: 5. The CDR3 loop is CASSLSSGGPYGYTF. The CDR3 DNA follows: TGTGCCAGCAGTTTATCGTCAGGGGGCCCGTATGGCTACACCTTC.

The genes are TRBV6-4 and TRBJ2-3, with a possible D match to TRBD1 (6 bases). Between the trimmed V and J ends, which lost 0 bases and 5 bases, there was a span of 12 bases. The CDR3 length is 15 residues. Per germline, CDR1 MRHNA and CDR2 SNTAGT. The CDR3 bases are TGTGCCAGCAGTGACTCGTTACAGGGTCGAGATACGCAGTATTTT. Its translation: CASSDSLQGRDTQYF.

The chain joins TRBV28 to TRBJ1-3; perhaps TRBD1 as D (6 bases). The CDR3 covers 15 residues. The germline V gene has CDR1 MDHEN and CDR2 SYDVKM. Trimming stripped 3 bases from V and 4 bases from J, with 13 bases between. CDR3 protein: CASSLGRGAGNTIYF. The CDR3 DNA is TGTGCCAGCAGTTTGGGCAGGGGAGCGGGAAACACCATATATTTT. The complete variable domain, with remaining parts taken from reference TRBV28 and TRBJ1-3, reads DVKVTQSSRYLVKRTGEKVFLECVQDMDHENMFWYRQDPGLGLRLIYFSYDVKMKEKGDIPEGYSVSREKKERFSLILESASTNQTSMYLCASSLGRGAGNTIYFGEGSWLTVV.

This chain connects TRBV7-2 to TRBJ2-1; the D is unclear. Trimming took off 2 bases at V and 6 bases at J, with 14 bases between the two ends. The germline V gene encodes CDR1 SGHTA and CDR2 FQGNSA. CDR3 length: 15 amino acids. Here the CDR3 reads CASSLRVSTGNEQFF. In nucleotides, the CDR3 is TGTGCCAGCAGCTTAAGGGTCTCAACTGGCAATGAGCAGTTCTTC.

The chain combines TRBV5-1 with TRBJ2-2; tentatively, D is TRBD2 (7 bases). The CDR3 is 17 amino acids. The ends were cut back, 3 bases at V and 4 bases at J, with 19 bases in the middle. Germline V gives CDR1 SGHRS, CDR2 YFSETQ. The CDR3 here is CASSSSGGGAGTGELFF. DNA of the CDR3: TGCGCCAGCAGCTCATCAGGTGGGGGGGCCGGCACCGGGGAGCTGTTTTTT.

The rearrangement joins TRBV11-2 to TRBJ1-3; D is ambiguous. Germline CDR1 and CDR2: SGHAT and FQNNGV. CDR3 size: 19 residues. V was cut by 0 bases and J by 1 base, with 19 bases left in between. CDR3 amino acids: CASSLDPRNSSLSGNTIYF. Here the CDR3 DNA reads TGTGCCAGCAGCTTAGATCCGAGGAATTCTAGCCTTTCTGGAAACACCATATATTTT.

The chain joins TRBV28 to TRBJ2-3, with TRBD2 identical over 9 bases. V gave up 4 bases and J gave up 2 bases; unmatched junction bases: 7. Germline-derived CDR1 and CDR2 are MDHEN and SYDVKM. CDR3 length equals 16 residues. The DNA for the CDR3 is TGTGCCAGCAGTTCTCATAGCGGGGGTCTCACAGATACGCAGTATTTT. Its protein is CASSSHSGGLTDTQYF.

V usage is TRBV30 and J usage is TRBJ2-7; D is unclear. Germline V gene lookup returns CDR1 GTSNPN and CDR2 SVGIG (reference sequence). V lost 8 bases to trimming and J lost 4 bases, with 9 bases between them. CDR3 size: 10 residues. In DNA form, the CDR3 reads TGTGCCCTTGGGGTTTACGAGCAGTACTTC. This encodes CALGVYEQYF.

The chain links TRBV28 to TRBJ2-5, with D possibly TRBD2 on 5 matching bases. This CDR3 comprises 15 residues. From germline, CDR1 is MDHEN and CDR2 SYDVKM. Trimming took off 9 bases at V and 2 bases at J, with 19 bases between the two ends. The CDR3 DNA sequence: TGTGCCAGTCGATGGATGAGAGGGAGTCAAGAGACCCAGTACTTC. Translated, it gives CASRWMRGSQETQYF.

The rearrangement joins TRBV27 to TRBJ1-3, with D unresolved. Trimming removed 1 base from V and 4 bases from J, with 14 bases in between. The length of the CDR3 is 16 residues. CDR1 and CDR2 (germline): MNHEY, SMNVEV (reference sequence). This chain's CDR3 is CASSLWPRTEGNTIYF. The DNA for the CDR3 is TGTGCCAGCAGTTTATGGCCGCGGACTGAAGGAAACACCATATATTTT.

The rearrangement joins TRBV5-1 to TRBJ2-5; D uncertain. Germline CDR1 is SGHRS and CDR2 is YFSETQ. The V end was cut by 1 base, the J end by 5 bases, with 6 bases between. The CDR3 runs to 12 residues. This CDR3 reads CASSLYGETQYF. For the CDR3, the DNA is TGCGCCAGCAGCTTGTATGGGGAGACCCAGTACTTC.

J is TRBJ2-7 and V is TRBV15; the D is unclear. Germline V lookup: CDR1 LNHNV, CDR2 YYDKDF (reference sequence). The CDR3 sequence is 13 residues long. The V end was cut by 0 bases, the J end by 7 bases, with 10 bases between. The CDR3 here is CATSREVLGEQYF. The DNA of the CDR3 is TGTGCCACCAGCAGAGAGGTGTTGGGGGAGCAGTACTTC.

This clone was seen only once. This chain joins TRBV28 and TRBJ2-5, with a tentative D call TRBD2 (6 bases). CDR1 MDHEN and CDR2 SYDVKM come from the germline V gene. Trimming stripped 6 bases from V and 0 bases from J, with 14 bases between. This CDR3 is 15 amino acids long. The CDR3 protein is CASRSVREHQETQYF. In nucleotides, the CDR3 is TGTGCCAGCAGGTCAGTCCGGGAGCACCAAGAGACCCAGTACTTC.

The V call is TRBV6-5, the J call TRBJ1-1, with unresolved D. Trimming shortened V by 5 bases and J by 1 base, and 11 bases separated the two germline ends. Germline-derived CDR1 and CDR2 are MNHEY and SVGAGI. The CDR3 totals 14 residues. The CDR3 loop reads CASSTGYTNTEAFF. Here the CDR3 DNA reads TGTGCCAGCAGTACCGGGTATACGAACACTGAAGCTTTCTTT.

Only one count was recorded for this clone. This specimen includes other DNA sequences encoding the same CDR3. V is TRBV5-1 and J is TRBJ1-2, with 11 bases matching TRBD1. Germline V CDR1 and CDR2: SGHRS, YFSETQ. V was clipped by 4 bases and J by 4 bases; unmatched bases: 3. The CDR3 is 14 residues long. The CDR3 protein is CASSSGTGGYGYTF. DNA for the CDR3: TGCGCCAGCAGCAGCGGGACAGGGGGCTATGGCTACACCTTC. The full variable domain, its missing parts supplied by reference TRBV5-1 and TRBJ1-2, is KAGVTQTPRYLIKTRGQQVTLSCSPISGHRSVSWYQQTPGQGLQFLFEYFSETQRNKGNFPGRFSGRQFSNSRSEMNVSTLELGDSALYLCASSSGTGGYGYTFGSGTRLTVV.